One sample yielded the 10 T cell receptor beta chains listed below, sequenced in a study of shared clonotypes between healthy human individuals (dated by TCRdb to 2020 to 2022). Library generation was performed with the immunoSEQ multiplex PCR assay. TCRdb limited this immuneACCESS table to in-frame rearrangements with V and J called. A share of clones is missing; checked studies link under half to unresolved V genes, and the rest is unexplained. The sample yields approximately 2,000,000 clones; around 93% were counted once. The biggest ten clones account for 0.37% of the sample. Sequenced input: naive CD4+ T cells from PBMCs. The cell subset or site tag for this specimen amounts to: CD45RA+ positively selected. These receptors were taken from a young man in good health. Some clones in this sample may be carry-over from other donors' samples.

The rearrangement links TRBV6-5 to TRBJ2-1; the D gene is possibly TRBD1 (6 bases). Germline V CDR1 and CDR2: MNHEY, SVGAGI. Trimming took off 6 bases at V and 1 base at J, with 10 bases between the two ends. This CDR3 spans 14 amino acids. Here the CDR3 reads CASSQQGSYNEQFF. DNA for the CDR3: TGTGCCAGCAGCCAACAGGGTTCCTACAATGAGCAGTTCTTC.

This chain links TRBV7-9 with TRBJ1-4, with 10 bases fitting TRBD1. Germline CDR1 reads SEHNR; CDR2 reads FQNEAQ (reference sequence). The CDR3 sequence is 15 residues long. V was clipped by 5 bases and J by 8 bases; unmatched bases: 8. The CDR3 is CASSQRGTGDEKLFF. As DNA, the CDR3 is TGTGCCAGCAGCCAACGCGGGACAGGGGACGAAAAACTGTTTTTT.

The chain is built from TRBV6-6 and TRBJ2-3; possible D gene TRBD2, 7 bases. V lost 5 bases and J lost 6, with 21 bases in between. CDR3 length: 16 amino acids. Germline assignment: CDR1 MNHNY and CDR2 SVGAGI (reference sequence). CDR3 sequence: CASSPQGLRGGDTQYF. CDR3 DNA: TGTGCCAGCAGTCCCCAGGGGCTGAGGGGAGGGGATACGCAGTATTTT.

The CDR3 DNA reads as TGCGCCAGCAGGGGGACAGGGGGTATCGATGAGCAGTTCTTC. Its protein is CASRGTGGIDEQFF. This chain links TRBV10-2 with TRBJ2-1; TRBD1 matches at 11 bases. The V gene end was trimmed by 6 bases and the J gene end by 8 bases; junction bases not matched to a gene: 6. This CDR3 is 14 amino acids long. Germline V lookup: CDR1 WSHSY, CDR2 SAAADI.

The chain combines TRBV2 with TRBJ2-7, with D unclear. Trimming cost V 6 bases and J 2 bases, with 8 bases left between them. The CDR3 is 12 amino acids. Germline V gene lookup returns CDR1 SNHLY and CDR2 FYNNEI. The CDR3 nucleotides read TGTGCCAGCAGCGATATAACCTACGAGCAGTACTTC. It encodes CASSDITYEQYF.

This clone has only a few counts. The V call is TRBV7-2, the J call TRBJ2-1; D remains unclear. V dropped 1 base and J dropped 7 bases, with 11 bases sitting between them. The V gene's germline CDR1 is SGHTA and CDR2 FQGNSA. The CDR3 runs 14 residues. CDR3 protein: CASSLEQAENEQFF. The CDR3 region has the DNA TGTGCCAGCAGCTTAGAGCAGGCTGAGAATGAGCAGTTCTTC.

V is TRBV25-1 and J is TRBJ2-2, with 8 positions matching TRBD2. The germline gives CDR1 MGHDK, CDR2 SYGVNS. V shed 1 base and J 6 bases; nucleotides not matched to a gene: 10. This CDR3 has 17 residues. DNA for the CDR3: TGTGCCAGCAGTGAATCGACGGGAGGGCCTATGGCCGGGGAGCTGTTTTTT. Its translation: CASSESTGGPMAGELFF.

This clone came up once. The genes are TRBV6-7 and TRBJ2-7; 14 bases line up with TRBD2. TRBV6-7 is recorded as an ORF, its role being uncertain. The length of the CDR3 is 17 residues. V trimming: 7 bases; J trimming: 6 bases; junction bases outside the gene matches: 14. CDR3 sequence: CASTSQPGLAGEGEQYF. CDR3 nucleotide sequence: TGTGCCAGCACCTCACAGCCGGGACTAGCGGGAGAAGGCGAGCAGTACTTC.

This rearrangement joins TRBV6-6 to TRBJ2-1; no definite D call. CDR3 size: 11 residues. Germline V lookup: CDR1 MNHNY, CDR2 SVGAGI (reference sequence). V shed 5 bases and J shed 9 bases, with 8 bases lying between them. The CDR3 sequence: CASSTEAEQFF. CDR3 sequence (DNA): TGTGCCAGCAGTACTGAGGCTGAGCAGTTCTTC.

This chain connects TRBV4-3 to TRBJ2-5; perhaps TRBD1 as D (5 bases). The CDR3 loop spans 16 amino acids. Germline-derived CDR1 and CDR2 are LGHNA and YSLEER. The V and J ends lost 1 base and 0 bases respectively, with 12 bases between them. The CDR3 sequence is CASSQGVRAYQETQYF. The CDR3 DNA is TGCGCCAGCAGCCAAGGGGTCAGGGCCTACCAAGAGACCCAGTACTTC.